Below, 5 T cell receptor beta chains from the same sample are listed, as sequenced in a study of early T cells in non-severe SARS-CoV-2 infection. In TCRdb, the 5' RACE reads were re-called with MiXCR into one record per CDR3 protein. The table lists around 37,000 distinct CDR3 sequences, 9% to 10% of them singletons. The sequenced material came from whole blood. These receptors all stem from an adult who was a healthcare worker with PCR-confirmed SARS-CoV-2 infection or an uninfected control (not recorded which).

This clonotype was recorded many times. CDR3 amino acids: CASSQGASQPQHF. Here the CDR3 DNA reads TGTGCCAGCTCGCAGGGGGCTAGTCAGCCCCAGCATTTT. V and J are TRBV18 and TRBJ1-5; TRBD1 matches at 8 bases. Germline loops: CDR1 KGHSH, CDR2 LQKENI. The CDR3 is made up of 13 amino acids. With V trimmed by 6 bases and J by 6 bases, 4 bases remained unmatched.

This clonotype appeared a single time. The V gene is TRBV20-1, the J gene TRBJ1-2; the D gene is possibly TRBD1 (5 bases). The length of the CDR3 is 12 residues. V was cut by 4 bases and J by 6 bases, with 12 bases left in between. The germline V gene has CDR1 DFQATT and CDR2 SNEGSKA (reference sequence). CDR3 sequence (DNA): TGCAGTGCTACCGCGCCGGGGGATGGCTACACCTTC. It specifies CSATAPGDGYTF.

In this sample, this clonotype is medium-sized. The chain couples TRBV12-3 or TRBV12-4 to TRBJ2-7; 8 bases fit TRBD1. This CDR3 is 13 amino acids long. With V trimmed by 8 bases and J by 3 bases, 6 bases remained unmatched. The CDR3 region has the DNA TGTGCCAGCTCACCTGGACAGGGCTACGAGCAGTACTTC. It codes for CASSPGQGYEQYF.

This clonotype was detected ten times or more. The chain links TRBV29-1 to TRBJ2-1, with 7 nucleotides matching TRBD1. The J segment lost 9 bases and the V segment lost 3 bases, leaving 11 bases of the junction unmatched. This CDR3 spans 14 amino acids. CDR1 and CDR2 (germline): SQVTM, ANQGSEA. The chain's CDR3 is CSVERTGGWGEQFF. CDR3 DNA: TGCAGCGTTGAGCGGACAGGAGGTTGGGGTGAGCAGTTCTTC.

This clonotype has ten or more counts. This chain joins TRBV7-3 and TRBJ2-2; 8 bases fit TRBD1. Unmatched junction bases numbered 11, after V lost 0 bases and J lost 5 bases. The CDR3 length is 18 residues. Germline assignment: CDR1 SGHTA and CDR2 FQGTGA. The CDR3, as DNA: TGTGCCAGCAGCTTAACAGGGACTCAGGGGGCGCATACCGGGGAGCTGTTTTTT. It translates to CASSLTGTQGAHTGELFF.